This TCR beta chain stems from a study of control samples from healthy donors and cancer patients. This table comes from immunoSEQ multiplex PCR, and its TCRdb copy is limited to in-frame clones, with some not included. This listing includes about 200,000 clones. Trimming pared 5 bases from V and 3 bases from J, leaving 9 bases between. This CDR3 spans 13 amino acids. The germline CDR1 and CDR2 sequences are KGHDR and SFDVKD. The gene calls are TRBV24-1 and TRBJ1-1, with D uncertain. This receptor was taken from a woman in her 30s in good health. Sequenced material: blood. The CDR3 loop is CATSAPGHTEAFF. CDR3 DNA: TGTGCCACCAGTGCCCCGGGCCACACTGAAGCTTTCTTT.